Following are 21 T cell receptor beta chains from one sample sequenced in a study of cytotoxic CD8 clonotypes in ibrutinib-treated CLL. This table comes from immunoSEQ multiplex PCR, and its TCRdb copy is limited to in-frame clones, with some not included. The data hold 30,000 to 40,000 clones, with almost 70% observed a single time. The input for sequencing was PBMCs, taken before ibrutinib treatment. The origin of the receptors is a human donor with chronic lymphocytic leukemia.

This clone is a singleton in its sample. This sequence joins TRBV18 and TRBJ1-5; D is unresolved. Trimming stripped 3 bases from V and 8 bases from J, with 11 bases between. The CDR3 runs 13 residues. Germline loops: CDR1 KGHSH, CDR2 LQKENI. The CDR3 is CASSPGSTEPQHF. Written as DNA, the CDR3 is TGTGCCAGCTCACCTGGCAGCACTGAGCCCCAGCATTTT. Together with reference TRBV18 and TRBJ1-5, the CDR3 gives the full variable domain: NAGVMQNPRHLVRRRGQEARLRCSPMKGHSHVYWYRQLPEEGLKFMVYLQKENIIDESGMPKERFSAEFPKEGPSILRIQQVVRGDSAAYFCASSPGSTEPQHFGDGTRLSIL.

The table lists this clone with a count of one. The CDR3 bases are TGTGCCAGCTCACCGGGGGAGGCGGGTAATTCACCCCTCCACTTT. Its protein product is CASSPGEAGNSPLHF. The chain is built from TRBV18 and TRBJ1-6; tentative D call: TRBD1 (5 bases). V was shortened by 3 bases and J by 6 bases, with 12 bases between the two germline ends. The CDR3 length is 15 residues. Germline-derived CDR1 and CDR2 are KGHSH and LQKENI.

The DNA for the CDR3 is TGTGCCAGCAGCTTAGGGGGACAGGGGGCGTCCTACGAGCAGTACTTC. Translation: CASSLGGQGASYEQYF. The chain joins TRBV7-8 to TRBJ2-7, with 12 bases that match TRBD1. This CDR3 is 16 amino acids long. The V gene's germline CDR1 is SGHVS and CDR2 FQNEAQ. V dropped 1 base and J dropped 1; count of bases not matched to a gene: 2. Together with reference TRBV7-8 and TRBJ2-7, the CDR3 gives the full variable domain: GAGVSQSPRYKVAKRGQDVALRCDPISGHVSLFWYQQALGQGPEFLTYFQNEAQLDKSGLPSDRFFAERPEGSVSTLKIQRTQQEDSAVYLCASSLGGQGASYEQYFGPGTRLTVT.

The V and J genes are TRBV9 and TRBJ1-1; 7 bases line up with TRBD1. V shed 8 bases, J shed 4 bases, and the junction held 11 bases outside the gene matches. Germline V gene sequence: CDR1 SGDLS, CDR2 YYNGEE. This CDR3 has 14 residues. The CDR3 nucleotides are TGTGCCAGTTCGACAGGGAGGTTCAGCACTGAAGCTTTCTTT. It encodes CASSTGRFSTEAFF.

This clone was counted many times. The genes are TRBV4-1 and TRBJ2-7; D may be TRBD1 or TRBD2 (6 bases each). The V gene lost 3 bases and the J gene lost 5 bases, with 17 bases spanning the gap. Germline loops: CDR1 MGHRA, CDR2 YSYEKL. This CDR3 has 15 amino acids. CDR3: CASSHTGATPDEQYF. In nucleotides, the CDR3 is TGCGCCAGCAGCCACACGGGGGCCACCCCGGACGAGCAGTACTTC.

Only a few counts were recorded for this clone. This chain uses TRBV7-2 with TRBJ1-5; D not resolved. The CDR3 has 17 residues. V lost 5 bases and J lost 3, with 20 bases in between. Germline V gene sequence: CDR1 SGHTA, CDR2 FQGNSA. The DNA of the CDR3 is TGTGCCAGCAGCCTCCGCCGGGCCGACGCTAACAATCAGCCCCAGCATTTT. This translates into CASSLRRADANNQPQHF.

The chain has TRBV27 and TRBJ1-1; 7 positions match TRBD1. This CDR3 spans 22 amino acids. CDR1 MNHEY and CDR2 SMNVEV come from the germline V gene (reference sequence). J was trimmed by 6 bases and V by 1 base; bases with no gene match: 29. CDR3 sequence (DNA): TGTGCCAGCAGTTTATACCCCAGCAGCAAGTTCCCGGGACAGCAAGTTAACGCTGAAGCTTTCTTT. Protein sequence: CASSLYPSSKFPGQQVNAEAFF.

This clone was counted between two and nine times. The CDR3 nucleotides are TGTGCCAGCAGTTACTACTCGGGCTTAACAGATACGCAGTATTTT. Its translation: CASSYYSGLTDTQYF. The V and J genes are TRBV6-5 and TRBJ2-3; the D is unclear. V lost 1 base, J lost 3 bases, and 11 bases lay in between. Germline V CDR1 and CDR2: MNHEY, SVGAGI. This CDR3 has 15 residues.

CDR3: CASSQSPGAYEQYF. In DNA, the CDR3 is TGCGCCAGCAGTCAATCGCCAGGGGCCTACGAGCAGTACTTC. The gene calls are TRBV23-1 and TRBJ2-7; D is possibly TRBD1 (6 bases). TRBV23-1 is an ORF, and what it does is uncertain. The CDR3 runs to 14 residues. V shed 0 bases and J shed 2 bases, with 8 bases lying between them.

V and J are TRBV18 and TRBJ2-7; 7 bases map to TRBD1. CDR1 KGHSH and CDR2 LQKENI come from the germline V gene. The CDR3 spans 13 residues. V shed 2 bases and J 2 bases; nucleotides not matched to a gene: 0. CDR3 bases: TGTGCCAGCTCACCAGACAGGGCCTACGAGCAGTACTTC. As protein: CASSPDRAYEQYF.

This clone was observed once. The genes are TRBV27 and TRBJ2-1; D gene unclear. The CDR3 is 13 amino acids. Germline CDR1 MNHEY, CDR2 SMNVEV (reference sequence). Trimming cost V 2 bases and J 4 bases, with 6 bases left between them. The CDR3: CASSLQEYNEQFF. The DNA for the CDR3 is TGTGCCAGCAGTTTACAGGAGTACAATGAGCAGTTCTTC.

This chain connects TRBV6-5 to TRBJ1-3, with 9 bases identical to TRBD1. This CDR3 contains 15 residues. Germline CDR1 and CDR2: MNHEY and SVGAGI. Trimming at V came to 7 bases and at J to 2 bases, leaving 6 bases not matched to a gene. The CDR3 DNA reads TGTGCCAGCATGCGGACAGGGGACGCTGGAAACACCATATATTTT. This codes for CASMRTGDAGNTIYF.

DNA of the CDR3: TGTGCCTGGAGGGGGGCAGGGGCGCAGTATTTT. It is translated as CAWRGAGAQYF. V gene TRBV30 combines with J gene TRBJ2-3; D is possibly TRBD1 (6 bases). CDR1 is GTSNPN and CDR2 is SVGIG in the germline V gene (reference sequence). The V gene lost 3 bases and the J gene lost 10 bases, with 11 bases spanning the gap. This CDR3 is built from 11 residues.

The rearrangement joins TRBV4-2 to TRBJ2-7, with TRBD2 identical over 9 bases. V shed 3 bases and J 5 bases; nucleotides not matched to a gene: 20. This CDR3 has 19 amino acids. Looked up from germline, CDR1 is LGHNA and CDR2 is YNFKEQ. Here the CDR3 reads CASSHVAPFDSGSFDEQYF. The CDR3 DNA sequence: TGTGCCAGCAGCCACGTAGCCCCTTTTGATAGCGGGAGTTTCGACGAGCAGTACTTC.

The gene calls are TRBV30 and TRBJ2-3, with TRBD1 identical over 8 bases. V shed 3 bases and J 1 base; nucleotides not matched to a gene: 6. CDR3 size: 15 residues. Germline assignment: CDR1 GTSNPN and CDR2 SVGIG (reference sequence). This CDR3 is CAWSPGQVGTDTQYF. CDR3 nucleotide sequence: TGTGCCTGGAGCCCGGGACAGGTTGGCACAGATACGCAGTATTTT. Full variable domain (remainder filled in from reference TRBV30 and TRBJ2-3): SQTIHQWPATLVQPVGSPLSLECTVEGTSNPNLYWYRQAAGRGLQLLFYSVGIGQISSEVPQNLSASRPQDRQFILSSKKLLLSDSGFYLCAWSPGQVGTDTQYFGPGTRLTVL.

The chain couples TRBV11-3 to TRBJ2-3; TRBD1 agrees at 10 bases. CDR1 is SGHNT, CDR2 YENEEA, per germline. The CDR3 has 16 amino acids. V was clipped by 5 bases and J by 3 bases; unmatched bases: 8. The CDR3 DNA is TGTGCCAGCAGCCCGTGGGACAGGGGATCTACAGATACGCAGTATTTT. This codes for CASSPWDRGSTDTQYF.

The chain is built from TRBV15 and TRBJ2-2, with D unresolved. Trimming took off 7 bases at V and 3 bases at J, with 9 bases between the two ends. The CDR3 has 13 residues. Germline lookup yields CDR1 LNHNV and CDR2 YYDKDF (reference sequence). CDR3 protein: CATTVLYTGELFF. CDR3 DNA: TGTGCCACCACCGTACTGTACACCGGGGAGCTGTTTTTT.

This chain connects TRBV7-3 to TRBJ1-1; 8 bases align to TRBD1. The ends lost 7 bases at V and 4 bases at J; junction bases unmatched: 5. The CDR3 runs to 13 residues. Germline V gives CDR1 SGHTA, CDR2 FQGTGA. The DNA for the CDR3 is TGTGCCAGCACCCGAGACAGGGGCACTGAAGCTTTCTTT. Its protein product is CASTRDRGTEAFF.

This chain links TRBV4-2 with TRBJ1-1; D remains ambiguous. The CDR3 loop spans 14 amino acids. CDR1 and CDR2 (germline): LGHNA, YNFKEQ. V was clipped by 2 bases and J by 0 bases, with 7 bases between them. The CDR3 loop reads CASSQQNMNTEAFF. CDR3 coding DNA: TGTGCCAGCAGCCAACAGAATATGAACACTGAAGCTTTCTTT.

The chain employs TRBV5-4 and TRBJ2-5; TRBD1 is a possible D gene (6 bases). The CDR3 consists of 13 residues. V lost 0 bases, J lost 11 bases, and 14 bases lay in between. CDR1 and CDR2 (germline): SGHNT, YYREEE (reference sequence). CDR3 loop: CASSLETGIAQYF. CDR3 sequence (DNA): TGTGCCAGCAGCTTGGAAACAGGGATCGCGCAGTACTTC.

This clone was observed a few times. This chain connects TRBV4-3 to TRBJ1-1; D gene uncertain. The V and J ends lost 5 bases and 8 bases respectively, with 18 bases between them. The CDR3 covers 14 residues. The V gene's germline CDR1 is LGHNA and CDR2 YSLEER. This chain's CDR3 is CASSFLGPRPEAFF. As DNA, the CDR3 is TGCGCCAGCAGCTTTTTAGGGCCGCGCCCCGAAGCTTTCTTT.